The 30 T cell receptor beta chains reported below all come from one sample, sequenced in a study of T cell clonality in common variable immunodeficiency. General observations from the study: In common variable immunodeficiency, TCR beta chains reportedly carried fewer deletions and N-nucleotide insertions.

TCRdb's copy holds only in-frame clones and misses some; the assay was immunoSEQ multiplex PCR. Sampling found roughly 34,000 clones, none seen once. Antigen specificity for these receptors is unknown. The sequenced material came from peripheral blood mononuclear cells. The receptors here all came from a human donor with common variable immunodeficiency.

This clone has at least ten counts. Sequencing ends 3 residues short of the CDR3 end; the germline J gene provides the rest. The J gene is TRBJ2-2, the V gene TRBV7-6; no definite D call. Trimming stripped 5 bases from V and 8 bases from J, with 9 bases between. Germline V CDR1 and CDR2: SGHVS, FNYEAQ. The CDR3 consists of 12 residues. The CDR3 DNA, read in part, is TGTGCCAGCAGCCGTAATAGTGGGGAG. Protein: CASSRNSGE. In full, the CDR3 is CASSRNSGELFF.

The sample holds a few counts of this clone. The read gets to within 3 residues of the CDR3 end, and the germline J gene fills in the rest. Other DNA sequences in the sample encode the same CDR3. J is TRBJ2-7 and V is TRBV19; 9 bases line up with TRBD2. CDR1 and CDR2 from the germline V gene are LNHDA and SQIVND (reference sequence). The CDR3 consists of 14 residues. Trimming cost V 4 bases and J 0 bases; bases outside gene matches: 1. Here the CDR3 reads CASSRLAVSYEQYF. The CDR3 DNA, read in part, is TGTGCCAGTAGTAGACTAGCGGTCTCCTACGAG.

This clone was found many times. CDR3 protein: CSATGTHTYNEQFF. CDR3 bases read: TGCAGTGCTACCGGGACTCACACCTACAATGAG. V and J are TRBV20-1 and TRBJ2-1, with D possibly matching TRBD2 (6 bases). Coverage ceases 3 residues before the CDR3 finishes, and the germline J gene fills in the end. The germline V gene has CDR1 DFQATT and CDR2 SNEGSKA (reference sequence). V dropped 4 bases and J dropped 2 bases, with 12 bases sitting between them. CDR3 length: 14 amino acids.

This clone has only a few counts. The CDR3 end is not reached by the read, which stops 3 residues before it; the germline J gene fills it in. The chain employs TRBV7-3 and TRBJ2-1; unclear D gene. The length of the CDR3 is 11 residues. The V gene lost 5 bases and the J gene lost 6 bases, with 5 bases spanning the gap. CDR1 is SGHTA, CDR2 FQGTGA, per germline. CDR3 protein: CASSPINEQFF. Partial CDR3 DNA: TGTGCCAGCAGCCCTATCAATGAG.

Concerning this clone: The read terminates 3 residues ahead of where the CDR3 ends, so the germline J gene completes it. The chain uses TRBV18 and TRBJ1-2; D is undetermined. The CDR3 is 12 residues long. Trimming took off 3 bases at V and 4 bases at J, with 6 bases between the two ends. Germline CDR1 KGHSH, CDR2 LQKENI. The part of the CDR3 DNA that was read is TGTGCCAGCTCACCGTACACCTATGGC. This translates into CASSPYTYG. The full CDR3 is CASSPYTYGYTF.

There are many counts of this clone. The DNA ends 3 residues before the CDR3 does, and the rest of the CDR3 is filled in from the germline J gene. The V call is TRBV7-8, the J call TRBJ2-3; TRBD2 aligns across 8 bases. The CDR3 loop spans 16 amino acids. Looked up from germline, CDR1 is SGHVS and CDR2 is FQNEAQ. The ends lost 1 base at V and 3 bases at J; junction bases unmatched: 6. The covered CDR3 bases are TGTGCCAGCAGCTTAGAGTTCTCTAGCGGGACAGATACG. This encodes CASSLEFSSGTDT. From start to end, the CDR3 is CASSLEFSSGTDTQYF.

This clone was observed a handful of times. The read comes to an end 3 residues before the CDR3 does, leaving the germline J gene to fill in the end. This chain links TRBV6-2 or TRBV6-3 with TRBJ1-2; unclear D gene. V lost 2 bases, J lost 1 base, and 11 bases lay in between. Germline assignment: CDR1 MNHEY and CDR2 SVGEGT. The CDR3 length is 15 residues. CDR3 region: CASSYPAGSNYGYTF. CDR3 bases read: TGTGCCAGCAGTTACCCAGCAGGCAGTAACTATGGC.

This clone was counted at least ten times. Read coverage stops 3 residues before the CDR3 terminus; the germline J gene supplies the remainder. The chain couples TRBV10-1 to TRBJ2-3, with 8 bases aligning to TRBD2. The junction had 7 bases not matched to a gene; V was cut back by 2 bases and J by 6 bases. Germline CDR1 is WNHNN and CDR2 is SYGVQD (reference sequence). There are 15 residues in the CDR3. CDR3 protein: CASSERAGAMDTQYF. The part of the CDR3 DNA that was read is TGCGCCAGCAGTGAGCGAGCGGGAGCTATGGATACG.

Turning to this clone: The read terminates 3 residues ahead of where the CDR3 ends, so the germline J gene completes it. The genes are TRBV6-2 or TRBV6-3 and TRBJ2-1; TRBD1 aligns across 8 bases. With 6 bases clipped from V and 9 bases from J, the junction kept 10 bases outside the gene matches. Germline V gene data show CDR1 as MNHEY and CDR2 as SVGEGT. CDR3 length equals 14 residues. The CDR3 DNA, read in part, is TGTGCCAGCAGAGCCGGGACAGGATCGTCTGAG. It is translated as CASRAGTGSSE. The entire CDR3 protein is CASRAGTGSSEQFF.

This clone was observed at least ten times. The read ends 3 residues shy of where the CDR3 ends; the end is completed using the germline J gene. This chain links TRBV30 with TRBJ2-3, with 8 bases that match TRBD2. This CDR3 region has 14 residues. The V gene end was trimmed by 4 bases and the J gene end by 2 bases; junction bases not matched to a gene: 5. Germline V gene sequence: CDR1 GTSNPN, CDR2 SVGIG (reference sequence). The CDR3 loop reads CAWTVAGTTDTQYF. The covered CDR3 bases are TGTGCCTGGACGGTAGCGGGAACCACAGATACG.

Concerning this clone itself: Sequencing ends 3 residues short of the CDR3 end; the germline J gene provides the rest. The chain recombines TRBV7-2 with TRBJ1-5, with no clear D. Germline V gene sequence: CDR1 SGHTA, CDR2 FQGNSA. The CDR3 loop spans 13 amino acids. Trimming cost V 5 bases and J 5 bases, with 10 bases left between them. The part of the CDR3 DNA that was read is TGTGCCAGCAGCCCCGCGGGCGATCAGCCC. Its protein is CASSPAGDQP. The whole CDR3 region reads CASSPAGDQPQHF.

Details on this clone: The read ends 3 residues early relative to the CDR3; the germline J gene fills the gap. The chain uses TRBV7-9 and TRBJ1-3, with D possibly being TRBD1 (5 bases). Germline V lookup: CDR1 SEHNR, CDR2 FQNEAQ (reference sequence). The CDR3 consists of 13 residues. Trimming stripped 6 bases from V and 2 bases from J, with 8 bases between. The sequenced part of the CDR3 DNA is TGTGCCAGCAGTTCAGGGCCTGGAAACACC. Translating gives CASSSGPGNT. The whole CDR3 sequence reads CASSSGPGNTIYF.

This clone was counted between two and nine times. The observed sequence ends 3 residues before the CDR3 terminus, with the missing tail filled in from the germline J gene. This chain connects TRBV7-2 to TRBJ2-5, with 8 bases that match TRBD1. The junction had 11 bases not matched to a gene; V was cut back by 5 bases and J by 6 bases. The CDR3 is 15 amino acids. Germline CDR1 and CDR2: SGHTA and FQGNSA. CDR3 DNA (partial): TGTGCCAGCAGCCTTGACAGGGGTGGCAATAAGACC. Amino acid sequence: CASSLDRGGNKT. The CDR3 in its entirety is CASSLDRGGNKTQYF.

This clone has ten or more counts. The read is 3 residues too short to cover the CDR3 end, so that end is filled in from the germline J gene. V is TRBV7-2 and J is TRBJ1-5; D gene uncertain. Trimming took off 6 bases at V and 4 bases at J, with 10 bases between the two ends. The V gene's germline CDR1 is SGHTA and CDR2 FQGNSA. The CDR3 extends over 13 amino acids. The DNA read from the CDR3 is TGTGCCAGCAGATCTGGCGGTAATCAGCCC. Its translation: CASRSGGNQP. The CDR3, in full, reads CASRSGGNQPQHF.

This clone was detected ten times or more. The read comes to an end 3 residues before the CDR3 does, leaving the germline J gene to fill in the end. V usage is TRBV20-1 and J usage is TRBJ1-3; 7 nucleotides align to TRBD1. Per germline, CDR1 DFQATT and CDR2 SNEGSKA (reference sequence). J was trimmed by 9 bases and V by 4 bases; bases with no gene match: 15. The CDR3 extends over 15 amino acids. The part of the CDR3 DNA that was read is TGCAGTGCTATTGAGGACAGGACCCGAGGTAGCACC. Translating it yields CSAIEDRTRGST. The full CDR3 protein reads CSAIEDRTRGSTIYF.

A few counts support this clone. The CDR3 end is not reached by the read, which stops 3 residues before it; the germline J gene fills it in. The chain links TRBV7-9 to TRBJ2-1; TRBD2 agrees at 9 bases. This CDR3 comprises 14 residues. Germline V gene lookup returns CDR1 SEHNR and CDR2 FQNEAQ (reference sequence). With 5 bases clipped from V and 7 bases from J, the junction kept 6 bases outside the gene matches. This chain's CDR3 is CASSPGLARNEQFF. CDR3 bases read: TGTGCCAGCAGCCCCGGACTAGCGAGGAATGAG. Together with reference TRBV7-9 and TRBJ2-1, the CDR3 gives the full variable domain: DTGVSQNPRHKITKRGQNVTFRCDPISEHNRLYWYRQTLGQGPEFLTYFQNEAQLEKSRLLSDRFSAERPKGSFSTLEIQRTEQGDSAMYLCASSPGLARNEQFFGPGTRLTVL.

This clone was counted many times. The read terminates 3 residues ahead of where the CDR3 ends, so the germline J gene completes it. The chain employs TRBV4-2 and TRBJ2-1; tentatively, D is TRBD2 (5 bases). The CDR3 spans 20 residues. Germline lookup yields CDR1 LGHNA and CDR2 YNFKEQ. Trimming stripped 4 bases from V and 7 bases from J, with 32 bases between. The CDR3 bases that were read are TGTGCCAGCAGCCCCCCTACCGAAACGATGACCGAGGGTCATTATAATGAG. This translates into CASSPPTETMTEGHYNE. Given in full, the CDR3 is CASSPPTETMTEGHYNEQFF.

This clone was recorded at least ten times. With the read ending 3 residues before the CDR3 end, the germline J gene is used to fill in that end. This chain joins TRBV20-1 and TRBJ1-1; perhaps TRBD1 as D (6 bases). The CDR3 runs to 15 residues. Looked up from germline, CDR1 is DFQATT and CDR2 is SNEGSKA (reference sequence). The germline V and J ends were trimmed by 1 base and 1 base, with 13 bases remaining between them. The CDR3 sequence is CSARGPRGGNTEAFF. CDR3 DNA, as far as it was read: TGCAGTGCTAGAGGCCCGAGAGGGGGGAACACTGAA.

This clone has a count of ten or more. Coverage ceases 3 residues before the CDR3 finishes, and the germline J gene fills in the end. The chain joins TRBV5-1 to TRBJ2-3, with 10 bases fitting TRBD2. CDR1 and CDR2 (germline): SGHRS, YFSETQ. This CDR3 is 15 amino acids long. V was pared by 2 bases and J by 4 bases, with 4 bases of the junction left unmatched. The CDR3 spells CASSFLAGAPDTQYF. The sequenced CDR3 bases are TGCGCCAGCAGCTTCCTAGCGGGAGCCCCAGATACG.

This clone was seen only a few times. The read ends 3 residues before the CDR3 terminus; that terminus is restored from the germline J gene. The chain uses TRBV11-2 and TRBJ1-6; 10 nucleotides agree with TRBD1. Germline V lookup: CDR1 SGHAT, CDR2 FQNNGV. The CDR3 has 14 amino acids. After removal of 7 bases from V and 7 bases from J, the junction contained 4 bases not matched to a gene. Partial CDR3 DNA: TGTGCCAGCACCTTGACAGGGGGCAATTCACCC. Its translation: CASTLTGGNSP. The complete CDR3 protein is CASTLTGGNSPLHF.

This clone was observed many times. The CDR3 is cut off 3 residues early in the read; its end comes from the germline J gene. V is TRBV7-2 and J is TRBJ1-3; D unresolved. The CDR3 runs 18 residues. Germline V gene data show CDR1 as SGHTA and CDR2 as FQGNSA. Trimming took off 0 bases at V and 0 bases at J, with 15 bases between the two ends. CDR3 residues: CASSLASSVRNSGNTIYF. CDR3 DNA, as far as it was read: TGTGCCAGCAGCTTAGCATCCTCAGTCAGAAACTCTGGAAACACC.

This clone has ten or more counts. The read falls 3 residues short of the CDR3 end, and the missing part is taken from the germline J gene. This chain links TRBV7-2 with TRBJ1-2; D is uncertain. CDR3 length: 12 amino acids. The V gene's germline CDR1 is SGHTA and CDR2 FQGNSA. CDR3 loop: CASSLRRGGYTF. Incomplete CDR3 DNA: TGTGCCAGCAGCTTAAGGCGAGGGGGC.

This clone came up a few times. The CDR3 end lies 3 residues beyond the end of the read and is filled in from the germline J gene. The chain uses TRBV7-2 and TRBJ1-1; D unresolved. The germline gives CDR1 SGHTA, CDR2 FQGNSA. Trimming left V 3 bases short and J 1 base short, with 3 bases between. This CDR3 spans 12 amino acids. The covered CDR3 bases are TGTGCCAGCAGCTTCTCGAACACTGAA. Protein product: CASSFSNTE. The full CDR3 sequence reads CASSFSNTEAFF.

A note on this clone: The missing CDR3 end, 3 residues past where the read stops, is filled in from the germline J gene. V is TRBV5-6 and J is TRBJ1-6, with TRBD1 matching over 7 bases. The CDR3 length is 15 residues. The germline V gene encodes CDR1 SGHDT and CDR2 YYEEEE. The V segment lost 4 bases and the J segment 6 bases; nucleotides outside the gene matches: 7. The CDR3 loop is CASSGRQGGNSPLHF. The CDR3 DNA, read in part, is TGTGCCAGCAGCGGTCGACAGGGCGGTAATTCACCC.

This clone has just a few counts. The read halts 3 residues ahead of the CDR3 end, with the missing end drawn from the germline J gene. The chain employs TRBV29-1 and TRBJ2-1, with a possible D match to TRBD2 (6 bases). Trimming shortened V by 1 base and J by 3 bases, and 13 bases separated the two germline ends. This CDR3 contains 15 residues. Germline CDR1 and CDR2: SQVTM and ANQGSEA. This CDR3 reads CSVEGGAQSYNEQFF. The sequenced part of the CDR3 DNA is TGCAGCGTTGAAGGCGGGGCTCAGAGCTACAATGAG.

Concerning this clone itself: The read ends 3 residues before the CDR3 terminus; that terminus is restored from the germline J gene. V and J are TRBV5-5 and TRBJ1-1; perhaps TRBD1 as D (5 bases). The length of the CDR3 is 14 residues. The V end lost 3 bases, the J end lost 0 bases, and 9 bases lay between the germline ends. Germline V lookup: CDR1 SGHKS, CDR2 YYEKEE (reference sequence). The CDR3 region is CASSSGHLNTEAFF. The sequenced part of the CDR3 DNA is TGTGCCAGCAGCTCTGGACACTTGAACACTGAA.

This clone came up many times. The read comes to an end 3 residues before the CDR3 does, leaving the germline J gene to fill in the end. This rearrangement joins TRBV20-1 to TRBJ2-1; 8 nucleotides match TRBD2. CDR1 is DFQATT and CDR2 is SNEGSKA in the germline V gene (reference sequence). The CDR3 totals 15 residues. J gave up 2 bases and V 3 bases, and 6 bases lay outside the gene matches. The CDR3 DNA, read in part, is TGCAGTGCTAGCTCCCGCGGGGGGACCTACAATGAG. Amino acids: CSASSRGGTYNE. The whole CDR3 protein reads CSASSRGGTYNEQFF.

This clone was detected a few times. The observed sequence ends 3 residues before the CDR3 terminus, with the missing tail filled in from the germline J gene. This sequence joins TRBV18 and TRBJ2-5; TRBD2 matches at 10 bases. The germline V gene encodes CDR1 KGHSH and CDR2 LQKENI. There are 15 residues in the CDR3. The V and J ends lost 5 bases and 1 base, in that order; junction bases with no gene match: 4. Partial CDR3 DNA: TGTGCCAGCTCATCTGGACTAGCGGTCCAAGAGACC. It is translated as CASSSGLAVQET. The entire CDR3 protein is CASSSGLAVQETQYF.

This clone was observed at least ten times. The read terminates 3 residues before the CDR3 end, so the remaining end is supplied by the germline J gene. This chain links TRBV7-3 with TRBJ2-2; TRBD1 matches 10 bases. CDR1 SGHTA and CDR2 FQGTGA come from the germline V gene. The junction had 7 bases not matched to a gene; V was cut back by 5 bases and J by 4 bases. The CDR3 spans 16 residues. Partial CDR3 DNA: TGTGCCAGCAGCCTCGGACAGGGGGTCGGCACCGGGGAG. Translated: CASSLGQGVGTGE. The whole CDR3 protein is CASSLGQGVGTGELFF.

This clone was detected ten times or more. Read data end 3 residues before the CDR3 end; the end is taken from the germline J gene. The chain carries TRBV28 and TRBJ2-3, with 8 bases lining up with TRBD2. This CDR3 contains 14 residues. V lost 6 bases to trimming and J lost 1 base; unmatched junction nucleotides: 3. CDR1 MDHEN and CDR2 SYDVKM come from the germline V gene. The part of the CDR3 DNA that was read is TGTGCCAGCAGGCCGGGACTAGGCACAGATACG. It translates to CASRPGLGTDT. The complete CDR3 protein is CASRPGLGTDTQYF.